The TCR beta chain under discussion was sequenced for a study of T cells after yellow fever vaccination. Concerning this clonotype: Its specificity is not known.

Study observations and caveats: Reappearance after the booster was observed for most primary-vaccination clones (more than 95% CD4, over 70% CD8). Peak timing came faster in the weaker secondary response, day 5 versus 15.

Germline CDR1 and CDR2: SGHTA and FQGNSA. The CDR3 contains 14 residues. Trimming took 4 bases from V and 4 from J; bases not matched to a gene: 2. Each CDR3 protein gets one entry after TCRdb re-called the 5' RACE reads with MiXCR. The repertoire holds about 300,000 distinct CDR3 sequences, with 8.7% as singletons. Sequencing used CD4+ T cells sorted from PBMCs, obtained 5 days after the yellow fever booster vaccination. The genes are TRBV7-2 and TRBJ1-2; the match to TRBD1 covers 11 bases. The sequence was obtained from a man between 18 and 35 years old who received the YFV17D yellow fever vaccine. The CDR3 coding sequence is TGTGCCAGCAGCTGGGACAGGGGGTCCTATGGCTACACCTTC. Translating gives CASSWDRGSYGYTF.